These 30 T cell receptor beta chains were sequenced from one sample in a study of beta chain features in type 1 diabetes. All of the isolated RNA was reverse transcribed, so expressed TCRB transcripts were sequenced. Data came from immunoSEQ multiplex PCR; TCRdb stores just in-frame clones and leaves some out. The repertoire holds 300,000 to 400,000 clones, with 10% to 15% as singletons. Sequenced: naive CD4+ T cells from blood. Every receptor here comes from a man between 18 and 29 years old in good health.

This clone came up a few times. This chain joins TRBV27 and TRBJ2-7, with 9 positions matching TRBD1. The CDR3 totals 15 residues. V was pared by 5 bases and J by 4 bases, with 9 bases of the junction left unmatched. The germline gives CDR1 MNHEY, CDR2 SMNVEV (reference sequence). The CDR3 is CASSAYTGQGYEQYF. CDR3 DNA: TGTGCCAGCAGTGCCTACACGGGACAGGGTTACGAGCAGTACTTC.

This chain links TRBV28 with TRBJ2-1; 12 positions match TRBD2. The CDR3 is 15 amino acids. V was pared by 4 bases and J by 7 bases, with 5 bases of the junction left unmatched. Per germline, CDR1 MDHEN and CDR2 SYDVKM. The CDR3 spells CASSSSSGGANEQFF. The CDR3 region has the DNA TGTGCCAGCAGTTCATCTAGCGGGGGGGCAAATGAGCAGTTCTTC.

The V call is TRBV5-4, the J call TRBJ2-7, with TRBD2 matching over 8 bases. The CDR3 is 14 amino acids. Germline loops: CDR1 SGHNT, CDR2 YYREEE (reference sequence). V lost 5 bases to trimming and J lost 1 base; unmatched junction nucleotides: 5. CDR3 nucleotide sequence: TGTGCCAGCAGGGATTTAGCGGGGTCCTACGAGCAGTACTTC. Its translation: CASRDLAGSYEQYF.

On this clone: Other DNA variants within this sample encode the same CDR3. The chain is built from TRBV5-1 and TRBJ1-5; D gene ambiguous. Trimming stripped 0 bases from V and 1 base from J, with 8 bases between. There are 15 residues in the CDR3. Looked up from germline, CDR1 is SGHRS and CDR2 is YFSETQ. The CDR3 nucleotides are TGCGCCAGCAGCTTGGCCGGTATCAGCAATCAGCCCCAGCATTTT. Its translation is CASSLAGISNQPQHF.

This chain joins TRBV7-9 and TRBJ2-7; 12 nucleotides agree with TRBD2. The germline V gene encodes CDR1 SEHNR and CDR2 FQNEAQ (reference sequence). The CDR3 loop spans 16 amino acids. V lost 1 base, J lost 6 bases, and 7 bases stayed unmatched. The CDR3 coding sequence is TGTGCCAGCAGCTTAGGGGCCGGACTAGCGGGGCGCGAGCAGTACTTC. It codes for CASSLGAGLAGREQYF.

This sequence joins TRBV19 and TRBJ1-6; possibly TRBD1 for D (6 bases). This CDR3 comprises 13 residues. V dropped 8 bases and J dropped 16 bases, with 21 bases sitting between them. Germline V lookup: CDR1 LNHDA, CDR2 SQIVND (reference sequence). The CDR3, as DNA: TGTGCCAGTGTGGGACAAGGAGGACCGAGGCTCCACTTT. It yields the protein CASVGQGGPRLHF.

The chain joins TRBV19 to TRBJ1-2; TRBD1 might be the D (5 bases). V gave up 4 bases and J gave up 3 bases, with 15 bases separating them. Per the germline V gene, CDR1 is LNHDA and CDR2 is SQIVND (reference sequence). The CDR3 sequence is 15 residues long. The CDR3 is CASSRQRTTDYGYTF. In DNA form, the CDR3 reads TGTGCCAGTAGTAGACAGCGAACAACCGACTATGGCTACACCTTC.

J is TRBJ2-7 and V is TRBV19; 14 bases are a match to TRBD2. This CDR3 spans 17 amino acids. Germline-derived CDR1 and CDR2 are LNHDA and SQIVND (reference sequence). V lost 5 bases and J lost 1; bases outside the gene matches: 7. CDR3 sequence reads: CASSAGLAGGGSYEQYF. The CDR3 DNA follows: TGTGCCAGTAGTGCCGGACTAGCGGGAGGTGGGTCCTACGAGCAGTACTTC.

The sample holds a few counts of this clone. This rearrangement joins TRBV28 to TRBJ1-5; tentative D call: TRBD1 (5 bases). Germline V gene data show CDR1 as MDHEN and CDR2 as SYDVKM. Trimming cost V 0 bases and J 1 base, with 10 bases left between them. This CDR3 is built from 16 residues. CDR3 sequence reads: CASSLWGGKSNQPQHF. In DNA, the CDR3 is TGTGCCAGCAGTTTATGGGGGGGGAAGAGCAATCAGCCCCAGCATTTT.

This chain joins TRBV7-2 and TRBJ2-7; 7 positions match TRBD1. Germline V gene lookup returns CDR1 SGHTA and CDR2 FQGNSA. The CDR3 runs to 15 residues. Trimming cost V 5 bases and J 2 bases; bases outside gene matches: 9. The CDR3 nucleotides are TGTGCCAGCAGCCTGGGACAAGGGGGCCCCTACGAGCAGTACTTC. Protein sequence: CASSLGQGGPYEQYF.

This clone was counted between two and nine times. The rearrangement links TRBV30 to TRBJ1-5, with 10 bases matching TRBD1. CDR1 and CDR2 (germline): GTSNPN, SVGIG (reference sequence). J was trimmed by 5 bases and V by 2 bases; bases with no gene match: 6. The CDR3 consists of 15 residues. The CDR3 DNA is TGTGCCTGGAGTTCGGACAGGGGGACCCATCAGCCCCAGCATTTT. It translates to CAWSSDRGTHQPQHF.

This clone was counted a few times. V and J are TRBV4-2 and TRBJ1-3; TRBD1 agrees at 8 bases. CDR3 length equals 16 residues. J lost 2 bases, V lost 4 bases, and 7 bases had no gene match. Germline CDR1 reads LGHNA; CDR2 reads YNFKEQ. The CDR3 DNA is TGTGCCAGCAGCCCACTGACAGGGGACGCTGGAAACACCATATATTTT. Its protein is CASSPLTGDAGNTIYF.

The V call is TRBV19, the J call TRBJ2-7; 7 nucleotides match TRBD2. Germline CDR1 LNHDA, CDR2 SQIVND (reference sequence). CDR3 length: 15 residues. The J segment lost 2 bases and the V segment lost 3 bases, leaving 7 bases of the junction unmatched. The CDR3 coding sequence is TGTGCCAGTAGTATCCAGCGGGGAGGACCCTACGAGCAGTACTTC. This translates into CASSIQRGGPYEQYF.

This clone was picked up a small number of times. This rearrangement joins TRBV6-5 to TRBJ1-2; D unclear. The CDR3 extends over 14 amino acids. CDR1 and CDR2 from the germline V gene are MNHEY and SVGAGI. V lost 2 bases and J lost 5, with 12 bases in between. In nucleotides, the CDR3 is TGTGCCAGCAGTTACAGTGCGATGTGGTATGGCTACACCTTC. Its protein product is CASSYSAMWYGYTF.

This clone was counted between two and nine times. The rearrangement uses TRBV15 and TRBJ1-2, with D hard to call. The V gene's germline CDR1 is LNHNV and CDR2 YYDKDF (reference sequence). The CDR3 totals 15 residues. V lost 1 base and J lost 1, with 10 bases in between. The CDR3 loop reads CATSRVRGSNYGYTF. The CDR3 DNA is TGTGCCACCAGCAGAGTTCGGGGTAGTAACTATGGCTACACCTTC.

This clone appeared a few times. The chain employs TRBV27 and TRBJ2-7; D not certain. V gave up 7 bases and J gave up 1 base, with 14 bases separating them. This CDR3 region has 14 residues. Germline V lookup: CDR1 MNHEY, CDR2 SMNVEV (reference sequence). The CDR3 sequence is CASKSSAVSYEQYF. Here the CDR3 DNA reads TGTGCCAGCAAGAGCTCCGCTGTTTCCTACGAGCAGTACTTC.

The chain links TRBV5-1 to TRBJ2-5, with TRBD2 identical over 8 bases. V shed 1 base and J 2 bases; nucleotides not matched to a gene: 7. Germline CDR1 reads SGHRS; CDR2 reads YFSETQ. CDR3 size: 16 residues. CDR3 in amino acids: CASSLYGEREQETQYF. CDR3 bases: TGCGCCAGCAGCTTGTATGGCGAGCGGGAGCAAGAGACCCAGTACTTC.

The chain is built from TRBV28 and TRBJ2-5; 9 bases agree with TRBD2. J was trimmed by 4 bases and V by 5 bases; bases with no gene match: 11. Germline loops: CDR1 MDHEN, CDR2 SYDVKM. This CDR3 is 16 amino acids long. The CDR3 coding sequence is TGTGCCAGCAGTACCGGGACTAGCACGACGGTAGAGACCCAGTACTTC. Its translation: CASSTGTSTTVETQYF.

The chain joins TRBV29-1 to TRBJ2-7, with 8 bases matching TRBD1. Germline V lookup: CDR1 SQVTM, CDR2 ANQGSEA. The CDR3 is made up of 12 amino acids. The V and J ends lost 5 bases and 7 bases, in that order; junction bases with no gene match: 7. The CDR3 coding sequence is TGCAGCGTTATAGACAGGGACAGGGAGCAGTACTTC. Amino acid sequence: CSVIDRDREQYF.

The J gene is TRBJ1-2, the V gene TRBV27; maybe TRBD1 (6 bases). With 4 bases removed from V and 6 bases from J, the gap between germline ends came to 15 bases. The CDR3 spans 14 residues. Germline CDR1 is MNHEY and CDR2 is SMNVEV (reference sequence). The CDR3 region has the DNA TGTGCCAGCAGTTCCTACGACAGGCAGCATGGCTACACCTTC. This sequence encodes CASSSYDRQHGYTF.

This rearrangement joins TRBV5-4 to TRBJ2-2; TRBD1 matches at 10 bases. CDR1 SGHNT and CDR2 YYREEE come from the germline V gene (reference sequence). The CDR3 consists of 16 residues. The ends lost 3 bases at V and 2 bases at J; junction bases unmatched: 4. This CDR3 reads CASSWGQGLNTGELFF. CDR3 bases: TGTGCCAGCAGCTGGGGACAGGGGCTAAACACCGGGGAGCTGTTTTTT.

This clone showed up just a few times. V usage is TRBV30 and J usage is TRBJ1-3; D is unresolved. The germline V and J ends were trimmed by 3 bases and 0 bases, with 6 bases remaining between them. Germline V lookup: CDR1 GTSNPN, CDR2 SVGIG (reference sequence). The CDR3 runs 13 residues. CDR3 sequence reads: CAWRLSSGNTIYF. In DNA, the CDR3 is TGTGCCTGGAGGTTGAGCTCTGGAAACACCATATATTTT.

The rearrangement links TRBV14 to TRBJ1-2; TRBD1 might be the D (5 bases). Trimming took 1 base from V and 8 from J, leaving 11 bases between them. Per germline, CDR1 SGHDN and CDR2 FVKESK. This CDR3 is built from 13 residues. The CDR3 sequence is CASSQVMDTGYTF. The CDR3 DNA is TGTGCCAGCAGCCAAGTGATGGACACCGGCTACACCTTC.

The chain recombines TRBV7-9 with TRBJ2-4, with D unresolved. Trimming took off 1 base at V and 7 bases at J, with 11 bases between the two ends. CDR3 length: 14 amino acids. From germline, CDR1 is SEHNR and CDR2 FQNEAQ (reference sequence). CDR3 nucleotides: TGTGCCAGCAGCTTAGGGTTCGTGGAGAACATTCAGTACTTC. Translation: CASSLGFVENIQYF.

This clone came up a few times. The V gene is TRBV30, the J gene TRBJ2-5, with TRBD1 as a possible D gene (6 bases). Germline CDR1 is GTSNPN and CDR2 is SVGIG (reference sequence). V shed 2 bases and J shed 1 base, with 11 bases lying between them. This CDR3 comprises 14 residues. CDR3 protein: CAWSLTGVQETQYF. In nucleotides, the CDR3 is TGTGCCTGGAGTTTGACAGGTGTCCAAGAGACCCAGTACTTC.

This clone was observed a few times. The chain is built from TRBV7-3 and TRBJ2-5, with TRBD1 as a possible D gene (6 bases). The CDR3 has 14 amino acids. The ends were cut back, 4 bases at V and 2 bases at J, with 11 bases in the middle. The germline V gene encodes CDR1 SGHTA and CDR2 FQGTGA. CDR3 DNA sequence: TGTGCCAGCAGCTCCCAGGGGTTACAAGAGACCCAGTACTTC. It yields the protein CASSSQGLQETQYF.

This rearrangement joins TRBV19 to TRBJ1-2; TRBD1 matches at 7 bases. Germline CDR1 LNHDA, CDR2 SQIVND (reference sequence). Trimming at V came to 4 bases and at J to 4 bases, leaving 3 bases not matched to a gene. The CDR3 runs 13 residues. CDR3 amino acids: CASSKQGSYGYTF. The CDR3 DNA is TGTGCCAGTAGTAAACAGGGGAGCTATGGCTACACCTTC. Supplemented by reference TRBV19 and TRBJ1-2, the full variable domain reads DGGITQSPKYLFRKEGQNVTLSCEQNLNHDAMYWYRQDPGQGLRLIYYSQIVNDFQKGDIAEGYSVSREKKESFPLTVTSAQKNPTAFYLCASSKQGSYGYTFGSGTRLTVV.

This chain joins TRBV9 and TRBJ2-7, with 7 bases lining up with TRBD1. This CDR3 contains 15 residues. V lost 0 bases and J lost 3; bases outside the gene matches: 6. Per the germline V gene, CDR1 is SGDLS and CDR2 is YYNGEE. CDR3 loop: CASSVGTGEIYEQYF. CDR3 DNA sequence: TGTGCCAGCAGCGTAGGAACAGGGGAAATCTACGAGCAGTACTTC.

This clone was seen more than once but under ten times. The rearrangement joins TRBV28 to TRBJ1-5; 9 nucleotides align to TRBD1. The CDR3 covers 15 residues. The germline gives CDR1 MDHEN, CDR2 SYDVKM. Trimming cost V 3 bases and J 3 bases; bases outside gene matches: 3. The CDR3 DNA reads TGTGCCAGCAGTTTCGGGGACAGGGCCAATCAGCCCCAGCATTTT. Its translation: CASSFGDRANQPQHF.

There are a few counts of this clone. The rearrangement uses TRBV30 and TRBJ2-2, with D possibly TRBD2 on 7 matching bases. Germline values: CDR1 GTSNPN, CDR2 SVGIG (reference sequence). The CDR3 spans 14 residues. V gave up 4 bases and J gave up 7 bases, with 16 bases separating them. The CDR3 here is CAWIGRETGGELFF. CDR3 DNA: TGTGCCTGGATCGGGCGGGAGACAGGCGGGGAGCTGTTTTTT.